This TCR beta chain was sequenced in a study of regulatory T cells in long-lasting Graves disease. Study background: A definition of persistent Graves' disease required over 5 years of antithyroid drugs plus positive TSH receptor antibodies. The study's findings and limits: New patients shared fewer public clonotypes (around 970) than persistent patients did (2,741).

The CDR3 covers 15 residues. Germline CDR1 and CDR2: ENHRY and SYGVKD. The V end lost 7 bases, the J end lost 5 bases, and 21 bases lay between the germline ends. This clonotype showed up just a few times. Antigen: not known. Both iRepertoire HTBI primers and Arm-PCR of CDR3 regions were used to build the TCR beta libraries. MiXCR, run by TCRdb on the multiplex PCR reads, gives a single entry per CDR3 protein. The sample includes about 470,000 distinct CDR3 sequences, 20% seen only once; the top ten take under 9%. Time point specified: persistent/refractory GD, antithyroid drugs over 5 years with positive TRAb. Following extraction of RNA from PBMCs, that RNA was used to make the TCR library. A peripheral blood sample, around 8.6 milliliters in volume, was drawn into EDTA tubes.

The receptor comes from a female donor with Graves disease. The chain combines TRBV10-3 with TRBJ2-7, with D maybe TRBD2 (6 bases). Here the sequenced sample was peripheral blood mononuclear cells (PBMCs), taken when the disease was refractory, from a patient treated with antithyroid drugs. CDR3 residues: CAIKTGTPDRHEQYF. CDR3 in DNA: TGTGCCATCAAAACCGGGACTCCCGATAGGCACGAGCAGTACTTC.